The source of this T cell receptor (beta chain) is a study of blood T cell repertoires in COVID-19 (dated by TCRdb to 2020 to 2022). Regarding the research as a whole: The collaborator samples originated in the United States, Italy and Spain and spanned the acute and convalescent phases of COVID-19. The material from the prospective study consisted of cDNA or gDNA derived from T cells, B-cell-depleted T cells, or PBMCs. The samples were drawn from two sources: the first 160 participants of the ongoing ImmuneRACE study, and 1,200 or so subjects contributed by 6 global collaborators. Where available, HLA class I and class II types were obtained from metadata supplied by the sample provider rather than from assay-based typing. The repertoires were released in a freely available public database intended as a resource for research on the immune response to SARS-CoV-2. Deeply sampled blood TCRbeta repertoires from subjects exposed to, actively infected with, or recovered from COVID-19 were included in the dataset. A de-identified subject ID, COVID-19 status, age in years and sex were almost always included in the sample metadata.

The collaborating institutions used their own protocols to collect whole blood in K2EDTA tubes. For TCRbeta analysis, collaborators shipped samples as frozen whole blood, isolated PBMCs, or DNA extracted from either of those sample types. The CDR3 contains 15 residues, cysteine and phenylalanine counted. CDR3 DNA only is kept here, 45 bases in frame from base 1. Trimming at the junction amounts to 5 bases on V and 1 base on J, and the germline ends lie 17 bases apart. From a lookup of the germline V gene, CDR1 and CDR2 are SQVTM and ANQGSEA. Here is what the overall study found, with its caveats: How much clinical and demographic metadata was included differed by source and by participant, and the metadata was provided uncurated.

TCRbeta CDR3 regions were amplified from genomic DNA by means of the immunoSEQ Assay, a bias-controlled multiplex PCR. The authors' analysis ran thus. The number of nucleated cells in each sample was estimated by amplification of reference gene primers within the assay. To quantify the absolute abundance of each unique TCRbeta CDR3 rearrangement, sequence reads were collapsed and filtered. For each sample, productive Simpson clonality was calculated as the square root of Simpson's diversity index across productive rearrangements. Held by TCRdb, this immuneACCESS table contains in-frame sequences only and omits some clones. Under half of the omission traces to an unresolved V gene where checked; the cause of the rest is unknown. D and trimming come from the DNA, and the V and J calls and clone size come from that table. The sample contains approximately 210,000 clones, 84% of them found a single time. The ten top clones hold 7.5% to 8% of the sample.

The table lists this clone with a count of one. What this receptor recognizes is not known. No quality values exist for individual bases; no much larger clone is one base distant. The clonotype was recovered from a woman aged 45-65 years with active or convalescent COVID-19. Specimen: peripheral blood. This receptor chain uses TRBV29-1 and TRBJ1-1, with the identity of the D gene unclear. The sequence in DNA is TGCAGCGTTTTGGGAGTTGGGAGGTGGAACACTGAAGCTTTCTTT. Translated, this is CSVLGVGRWNTEAFF.